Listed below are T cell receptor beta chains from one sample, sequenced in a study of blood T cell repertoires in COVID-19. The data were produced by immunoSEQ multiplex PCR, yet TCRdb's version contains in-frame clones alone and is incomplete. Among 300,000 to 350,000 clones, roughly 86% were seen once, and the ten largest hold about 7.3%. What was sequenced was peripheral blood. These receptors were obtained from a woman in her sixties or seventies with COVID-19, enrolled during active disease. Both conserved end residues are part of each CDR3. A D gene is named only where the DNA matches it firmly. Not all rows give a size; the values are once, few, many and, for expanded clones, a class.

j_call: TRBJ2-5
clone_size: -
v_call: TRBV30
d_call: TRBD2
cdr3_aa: CAWSVGGGPQETQYF
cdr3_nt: TGTGCCTGGAGTGTTGGCGGGGGGCCACAAGAGACCCAGTACTTC

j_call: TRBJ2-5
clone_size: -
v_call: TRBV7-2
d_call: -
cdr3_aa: CASSFRTGPQETQYF
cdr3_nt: TGTGCCAGCAGCTTCCGCACAGGCCCCCAAGAGACCCAGTACTTC

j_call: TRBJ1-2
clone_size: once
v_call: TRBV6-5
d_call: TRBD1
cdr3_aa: CASRWTGGNYGYTF
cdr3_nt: TGTGCCAGCAGATGGACAGGGGGGAACTATGGCTACACCTTC

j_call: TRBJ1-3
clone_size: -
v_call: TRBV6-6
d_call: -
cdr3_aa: CASSPPPGRGNTIYF
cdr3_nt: TGTGCCAGCAGTCCCCCGCCAGGGCGAGGAAACACCATATATTTT

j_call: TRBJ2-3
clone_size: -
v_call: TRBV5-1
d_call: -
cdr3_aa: CASSLVGDTQYF
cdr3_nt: TGCGCCAGCAGCTTGGTCGGGGATACGCAGTATTTT

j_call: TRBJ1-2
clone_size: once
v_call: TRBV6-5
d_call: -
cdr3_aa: CASSYRVGYGYTF
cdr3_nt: TGTGCCAGCAGTTACCGGGTCGGGTATGGCTACACCTTC

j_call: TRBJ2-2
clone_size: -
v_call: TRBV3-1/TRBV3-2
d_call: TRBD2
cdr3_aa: CASSQGLAGASTGELFF
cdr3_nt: TGTGCCAGCAGCCAAGGGTTAGCGGGGGCATCCACCGGGGAGCTGTTTTTT

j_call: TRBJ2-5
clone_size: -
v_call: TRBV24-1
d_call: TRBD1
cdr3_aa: CATSPQPGQGRFSQETQYF
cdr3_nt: TGTGCCACCAGCCCCCAGCCGGGACAGGGAAGGTTCAGCCAAGAGACCCAGTACTTC

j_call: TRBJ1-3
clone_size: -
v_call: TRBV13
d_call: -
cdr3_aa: CASSFSGSSGNTIYF
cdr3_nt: TGTGCCAGCAGCTTCTCGGGGAGCTCTGGAAACACCATATATTTT

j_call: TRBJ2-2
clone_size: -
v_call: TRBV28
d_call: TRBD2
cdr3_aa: CASSFGGANTGELFF
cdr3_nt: TGTGCCAGCAGTTTCGGGGGGGCGAACACCGGGGAGCTGTTTTTT

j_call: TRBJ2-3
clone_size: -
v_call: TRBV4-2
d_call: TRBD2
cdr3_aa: CASSQVEQRGPESSTDTQYF
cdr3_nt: TGTGCCAGCAGCCAAGTAGAACAGCGGGGGCCAGAATCTAGCACAGATACGCAGTATTTT

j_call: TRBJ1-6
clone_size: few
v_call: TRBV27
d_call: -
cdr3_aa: CASSLSGSHYNSPLHF
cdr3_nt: TGTGCCAGCAGTTTATCGGGGAGCCACTATAATTCACCCCTCCACTTT

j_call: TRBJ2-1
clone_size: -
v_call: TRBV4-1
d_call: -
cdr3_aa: CASSQGGLVGRNEQFF
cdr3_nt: TGCGCCAGCAGCCAAGGCGGACTTGTTGGGAGAAATGAGCAGTTCTTC

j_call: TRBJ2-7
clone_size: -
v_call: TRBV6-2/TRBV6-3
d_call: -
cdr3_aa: CASSYSLQIASIYEQYF
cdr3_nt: TGTGCCAGCAGTTACTCGTTGCAGATTGCCAGTATCTACGAGCAGTACTTC

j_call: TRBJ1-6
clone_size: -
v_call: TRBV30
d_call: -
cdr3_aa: CAWSSTGNSPLHF
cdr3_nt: TGTGCCTGGAGTTCCACAGGCAATTCACCCCTCCACTTT

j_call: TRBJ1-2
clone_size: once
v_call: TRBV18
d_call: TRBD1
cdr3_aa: CASSLSLGTGDSPNYGYTF
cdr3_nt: TGTGCCAGCTCACTTTCCTTGGGGACAGGCGATTCCCCTAACTATGGCTACACCTTC

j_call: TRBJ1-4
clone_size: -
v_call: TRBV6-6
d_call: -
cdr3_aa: CASSSGVWEKLFF
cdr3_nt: TGTGCCAGCAGTTCCGGGGTATGGGAAAAACTGTTTTTT

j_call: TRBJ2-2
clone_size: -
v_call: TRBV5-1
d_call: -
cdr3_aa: CASSLGSQGGELFF
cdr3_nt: TGCGCCAGCAGCTTGGGATCACAGGGAGGGGAGCTGTTTTTT

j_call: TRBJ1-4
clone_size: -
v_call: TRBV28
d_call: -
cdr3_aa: CASSLYGRGLEKLFF
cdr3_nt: TGTGCCAGCAGTTTATACGGCAGGGGCCTCGAAAAACTGTTTTTT

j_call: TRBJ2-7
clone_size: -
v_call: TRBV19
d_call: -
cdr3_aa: CASSRSLASAYEQYF
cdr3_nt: TGTGCCAGTAGTAGGTCGCTAGCGTCTGCCTACGAGCAGTACTTC

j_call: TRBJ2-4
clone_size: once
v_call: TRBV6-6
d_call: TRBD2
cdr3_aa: CAPRGGLAKNIQYF
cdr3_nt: TGTGCCCCGCGGGGGGGCCTAGCCAAAAACATTCAGTACTTC

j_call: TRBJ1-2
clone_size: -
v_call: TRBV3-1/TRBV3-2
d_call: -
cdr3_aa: CASSQRGGTYTF
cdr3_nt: TGTGCCAGCAGCCAAAGGGGAGGGACCTACACCTTC

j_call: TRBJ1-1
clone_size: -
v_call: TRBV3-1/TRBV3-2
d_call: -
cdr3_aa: CASSQGGGVEAFF
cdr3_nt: TGTGCCAGCAGCCAAGGGGGAGGGGTTGAAGCTTTCTTT

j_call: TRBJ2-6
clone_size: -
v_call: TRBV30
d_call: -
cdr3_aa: CAWRDSVSGANVLTF
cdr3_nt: TGTGCCTGGAGGGACAGTGTCTCTGGGGCCAACGTCCTGACTTTC

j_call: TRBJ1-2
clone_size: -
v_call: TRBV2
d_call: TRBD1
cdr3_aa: CASSETGVYGYTF
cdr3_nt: TGTGCCAGCAGTGAGACAGGGGTCTATGGCTACACCTTC

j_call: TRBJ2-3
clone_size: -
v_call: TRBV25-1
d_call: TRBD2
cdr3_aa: CASSAGLAGYLDTQYF
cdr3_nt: TGTGCCAGCAGTGCAGGACTAGCGGGGTACTTAGATACGCAGTATTTT

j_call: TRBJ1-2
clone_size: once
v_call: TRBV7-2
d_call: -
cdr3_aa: CASSLNRDTTNYGYTF
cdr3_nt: TGTGCCAGCAGCCTAAACCGGGACACTACTAACTATGGCTACACCTTC

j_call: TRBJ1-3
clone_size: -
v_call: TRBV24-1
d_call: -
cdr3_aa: CAFTTPAGGNTIYF
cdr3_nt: TGTGCTTTCACTACGCCGGCGGGTGGAAACACCATATATTTT

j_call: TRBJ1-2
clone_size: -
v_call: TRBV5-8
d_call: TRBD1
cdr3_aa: CASSFGGTGEYGYTF
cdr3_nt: TGTGCCAGCAGCTTTGGGGGGACAGGGGAATATGGCTACACCTTC

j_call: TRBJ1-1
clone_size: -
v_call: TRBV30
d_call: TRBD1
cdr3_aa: CAWSYLGQGTFF
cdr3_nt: TGTGCCTGGAGTTACCTAGGACAGGGTACTTTCTTT

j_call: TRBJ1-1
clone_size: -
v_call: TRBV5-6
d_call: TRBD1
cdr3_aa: CASSLKTGGITEAFF
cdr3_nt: TGTGCCAGCAGCCTAAAGACAGGGGGCATTACTGAAGCTTTCTTT

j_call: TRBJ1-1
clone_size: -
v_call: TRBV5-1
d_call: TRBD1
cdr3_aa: CASQTGAGNTEAFF
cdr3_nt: TGCGCCAGTCAAACAGGGGCAGGAAACACTGAAGCTTTCTTT

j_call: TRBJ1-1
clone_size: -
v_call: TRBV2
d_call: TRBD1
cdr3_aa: CASSEEGADRYTEAFF
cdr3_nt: TGTGCCAGCAGTGAAGAGGGGGCGGACAGGTACACTGAAGCTTTCTTT

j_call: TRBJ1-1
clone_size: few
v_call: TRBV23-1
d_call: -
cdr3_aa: CASGFPGRRRNTEAFF
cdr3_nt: TGCGCCAGCGGTTTCCCCGGACGGAGGAGGAACACTGAAGCTTTCTTT

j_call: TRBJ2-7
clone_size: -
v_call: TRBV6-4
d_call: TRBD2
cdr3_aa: CASSGKKRGGFSYEQYF
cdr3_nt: TGTGCCAGCAGTGGGAAGAAGCGGGGTGGATTTTCCTACGAGCAGTACTTC

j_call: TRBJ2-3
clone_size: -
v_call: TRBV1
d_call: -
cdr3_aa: CTSSQDLSGWGTDTQYF
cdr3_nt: TGCACCAGCAGCCAAGATTTAAGCGGATGGGGCACAGATACGCAGTATTTT

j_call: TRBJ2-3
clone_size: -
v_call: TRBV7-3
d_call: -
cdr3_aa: CASSLWAGASTDTQYF
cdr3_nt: TGTGCCAGCAGCTTATGGGCCGGTGCTAGCACAGATACGCAGTATTTT

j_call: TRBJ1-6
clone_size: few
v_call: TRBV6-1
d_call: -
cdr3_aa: CASSEVEGLSPLHF
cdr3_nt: TGTGCCAGCAGTGAAGTTGAGGGACTCTCACCCCTCCACTTT

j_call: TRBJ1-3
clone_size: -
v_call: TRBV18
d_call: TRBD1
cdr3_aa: CASSQTGDSGNTIYF
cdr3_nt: TGTGCCAGCTCACAGACAGGGGACTCTGGAAACACCATATATTTT

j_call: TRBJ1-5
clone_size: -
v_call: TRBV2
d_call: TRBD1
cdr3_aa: CASSETGGINQPQHF
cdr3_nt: TGTGCCAGCAGTGAGACAGGGGGGATCAATCAGCCCCAGCATTTT

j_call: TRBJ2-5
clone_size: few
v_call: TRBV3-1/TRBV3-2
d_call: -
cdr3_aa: CASSHGETQYF
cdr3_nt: TGTGCCAGCAGCCACGGAGAGACCCAGTACTTC

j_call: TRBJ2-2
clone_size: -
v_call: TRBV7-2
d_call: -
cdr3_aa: CASSEQGTGELFF
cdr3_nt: TGTGCCAGCAGCGAACAGGGAACCGGGGAGCTGTTTTTT

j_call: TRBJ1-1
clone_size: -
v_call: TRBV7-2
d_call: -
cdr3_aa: CASSLGQRRGAFF
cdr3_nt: TGTGCCAGCAGCTTAGGACAGCGTAGGGGAGCTTTCTTT

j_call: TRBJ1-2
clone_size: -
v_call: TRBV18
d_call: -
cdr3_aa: CASSPEGTAYGYTF
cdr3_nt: TGTGCCAGCTCCCCAGAGGGCACAGCTTATGGCTACACCTTC

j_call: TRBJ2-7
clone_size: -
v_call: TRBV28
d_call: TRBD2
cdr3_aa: CASSLGLAGGYEQYF
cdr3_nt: TGTGCCAGCAGTTTGGGACTAGCGGGGGGCTACGAGCAGTACTTC

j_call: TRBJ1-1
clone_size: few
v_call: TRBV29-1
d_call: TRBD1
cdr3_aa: CSVVTGTGSTEAFF
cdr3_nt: TGCAGCGTTGTGACCGGGACAGGGAGCACTGAAGCTTTCTTT

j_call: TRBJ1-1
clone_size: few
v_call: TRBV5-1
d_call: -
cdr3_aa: CASSPLWDSTNTEAFF
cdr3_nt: TGCGCCAGCAGCCCCCTCTGGGACTCGACGAACACTGAAGCTTTCTTT

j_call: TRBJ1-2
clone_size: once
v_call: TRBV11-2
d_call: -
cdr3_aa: CASSLELTDNYGYTF
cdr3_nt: TGTGCCAGCAGCTTAGAATTGACAGACAACTATGGCTACACCTTC

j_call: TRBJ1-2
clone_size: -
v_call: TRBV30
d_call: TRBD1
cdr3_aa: CAHWTGGYGYTF
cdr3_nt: TGTGCCCATTGGACAGGGGGCTATGGCTACACCTTC

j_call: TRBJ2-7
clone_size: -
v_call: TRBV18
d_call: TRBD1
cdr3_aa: CASSRSRDREGFVYEQYF
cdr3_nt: TGTGCCAGCTCACGATCGAGGGACAGGGAAGGATTTGTCTACGAGCAGTACTTC

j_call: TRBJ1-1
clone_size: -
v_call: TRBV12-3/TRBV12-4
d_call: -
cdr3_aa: CASSLGLKAFF
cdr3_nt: TGTGCCAGCAGCCTAGGACTGAAAGCTTTCTTT

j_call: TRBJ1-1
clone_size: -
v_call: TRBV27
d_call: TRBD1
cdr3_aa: CASSARTGNTEAFF
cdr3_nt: TGTGCCAGCAGTGCTAGGACAGGGAACACTGAAGCTTTCTTT

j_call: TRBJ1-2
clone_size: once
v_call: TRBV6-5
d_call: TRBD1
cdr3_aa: CASKQGANYGYTF
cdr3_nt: TGTGCCAGCAAACAGGGGGCTAACTATGGCTACACCTTC

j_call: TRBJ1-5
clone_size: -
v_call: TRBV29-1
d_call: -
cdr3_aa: CSVAGGGNQPQHF
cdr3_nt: TGCAGCGTTGCCGGAGGCGGCAATCAGCCCCAGCATTTT

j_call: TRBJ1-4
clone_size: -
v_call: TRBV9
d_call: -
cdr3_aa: CASSVAGGATNEKLFF
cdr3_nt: TGTGCCAGCAGCGTAGCGGGAGGGGCAACTAATGAAAAACTGTTTTTT

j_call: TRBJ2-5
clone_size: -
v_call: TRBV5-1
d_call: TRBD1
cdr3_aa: CASSGGGETQYF
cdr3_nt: TGCGCCTCTTCAGGGGGCGGGGAGACCCAGTACTTC

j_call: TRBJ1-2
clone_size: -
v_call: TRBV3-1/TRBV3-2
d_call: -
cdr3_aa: CASSQEGRGDYYGYTF
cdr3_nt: TGTGCCAGCAGCCAAGAAGGGCGGGGGGACTACTATGGCTACACCTTC

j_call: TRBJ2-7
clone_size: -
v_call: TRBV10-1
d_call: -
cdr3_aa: CASSPSTGPIYEQYF
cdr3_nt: TGCGCCAGCAGTCCGTCGACAGGCCCGATCTACGAGCAGTACTTC

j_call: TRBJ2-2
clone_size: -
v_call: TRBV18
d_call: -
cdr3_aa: CASSPGVFTGELFF
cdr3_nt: TGTGCCAGCTCACCAGGAGTTTTCACCGGGGAGCTGTTTTTT

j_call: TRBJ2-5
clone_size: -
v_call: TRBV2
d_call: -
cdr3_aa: CASKVGETQYF
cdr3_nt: TGTGCCAGCAAGGTGGGCGAGACCCAGTACTTC